This TCR beta chain was retrieved from a study of regulatory T cells in long-lasting Graves disease. Study-level findings and limits: Under persistent disease, TRBV28, TRBJ1-2 and TRBJ2-5 were used preferentially.

Combining iRepertoire HTBI primers with Arm-PCR of CDR3 regions, the authors built TCR beta libraries. Authors' data handling: The study identified about 60 TRBV and 13 to 15 TRBJ segments across samples. TCRdb passed the multiplex PCR reads through MiXCR, listing each CDR3 protein once. None of the V and J calls come from the authors' own analysis; TCRdb made them. The repertoire consists of about 400,000 distinct CDR3 sequences, with about 20% occurring once and the leading ten covering around 21%. Of note for this clonotype: Its specificity is unknown.

This CDR3 contains 13 residues. Germline V CDR1 and CDR2: SEHNR, FQNEAQ (reference sequence). Trimming removed 1 base from V and 11 bases from J, with 14 bases in between. Described time point: persistent/refractory GD, antithyroid drugs over 5 years with positive TRAb. There was RNA extracted from PBMCs, and the TCR library was made from it. An endocrinology department located in Xi'an, China, was where the patients came from. A roughly 8.7-milliliter sample of peripheral blood was drawn into EDTA tubes. This clonotype was obtained from a female donor with Graves disease. The chain is built from TRBV7-9 and TRBJ1-1; unclear D gene. The sample consisted of peripheral blood mononuclear cells (PBMCs), taken when the disease was refractory, from a patient treated with antithyroid drugs. Here the CDR3 DNA reads TGTGCCAGCAGCTTAGGCAGCCAACAGTACGCTTTCTTT. This encodes CASSLGSQQYAFF.